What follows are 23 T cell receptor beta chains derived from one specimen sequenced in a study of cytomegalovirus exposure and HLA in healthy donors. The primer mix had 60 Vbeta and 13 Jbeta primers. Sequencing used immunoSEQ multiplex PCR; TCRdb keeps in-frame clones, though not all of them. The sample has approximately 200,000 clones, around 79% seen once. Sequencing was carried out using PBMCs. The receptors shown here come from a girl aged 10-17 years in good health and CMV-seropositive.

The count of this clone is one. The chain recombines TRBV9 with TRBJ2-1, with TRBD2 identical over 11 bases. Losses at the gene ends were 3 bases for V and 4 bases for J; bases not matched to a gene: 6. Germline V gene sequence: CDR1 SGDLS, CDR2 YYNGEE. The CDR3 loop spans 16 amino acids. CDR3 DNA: TGTGCCAGCAGCGAAGAAGTAGCGGGGGGGTACAATGAGCAGTTCTTC. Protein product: CASSEEVAGGYNEQFF.

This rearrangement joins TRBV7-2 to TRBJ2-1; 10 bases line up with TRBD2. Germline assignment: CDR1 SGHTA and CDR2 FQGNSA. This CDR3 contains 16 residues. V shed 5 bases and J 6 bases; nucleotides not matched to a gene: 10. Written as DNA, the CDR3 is TGTGCCAGCAGCCCAGTCCTAGCGGGGGTATCCAATGAGCAGTTCTTC. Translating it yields CASSPVLAGVSNEQFF.

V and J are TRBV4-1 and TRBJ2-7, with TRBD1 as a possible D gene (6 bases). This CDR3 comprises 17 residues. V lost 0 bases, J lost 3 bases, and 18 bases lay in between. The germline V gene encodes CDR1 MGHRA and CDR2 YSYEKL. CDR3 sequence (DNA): TGCGCCAGCAGCCAAGATGACCACAGGGTGGTTAGCTACGAGCAGTACTTC. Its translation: CASSQDDHRVVSYEQYF.

CDR3 sequence reads: CAISDGSKTNEKLFF. The CDR3 coding sequence is TGTGCCATCAGTGATGGGAGCAAGACTAATGAAAAACTGTTTTTT. V gene TRBV10-3 combines with J gene TRBJ1-4, with D unclear. The CDR3 spans 15 residues. Trimming took off 3 bases at V and 2 bases at J, with 10 bases between the two ends. Germline V gene sequence: CDR1 ENHRY, CDR2 SYGVKD.

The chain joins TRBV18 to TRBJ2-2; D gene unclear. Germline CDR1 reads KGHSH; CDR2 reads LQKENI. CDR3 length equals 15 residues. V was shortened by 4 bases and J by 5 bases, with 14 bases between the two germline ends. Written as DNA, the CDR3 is TGTGCCAGCTCACAAATCAGGTCGGAAACCGGGGAGCTGTTTTTT. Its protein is CASSQIRSETGELFF.

The CDR3 bases are TGTGCCAGCGAAGGACAGAGCTCCTACAATGAGCAGTTCTTC. Residues: CASEGQSSYNEQFF. The V and J genes are TRBV2 and TRBJ2-1; tentative D call: TRBD1 (6 bases). Trimming shortened V by 8 bases and J by 0 bases, and 11 bases separated the two germline ends. This CDR3 is 14 amino acids long. The V gene's germline CDR1 is SNHLY and CDR2 FYNNEI.

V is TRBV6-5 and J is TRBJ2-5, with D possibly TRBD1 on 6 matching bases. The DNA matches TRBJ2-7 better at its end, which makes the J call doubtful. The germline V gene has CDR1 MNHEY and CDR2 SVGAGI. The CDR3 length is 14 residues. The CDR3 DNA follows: TGTGCCAGCAGTTACTTGACAGGATCCTACGAGCAGTACTTC. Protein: CASSYLTGSYEQYF.

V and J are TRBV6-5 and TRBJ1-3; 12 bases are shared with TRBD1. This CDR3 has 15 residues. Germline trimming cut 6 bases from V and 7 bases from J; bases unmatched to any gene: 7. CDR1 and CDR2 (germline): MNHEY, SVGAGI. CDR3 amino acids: CASRNRDRGPNTIYF. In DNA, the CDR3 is TGTGCCAGCAGGAACCGGGACAGGGGGCCCAACACCATATATTTT.

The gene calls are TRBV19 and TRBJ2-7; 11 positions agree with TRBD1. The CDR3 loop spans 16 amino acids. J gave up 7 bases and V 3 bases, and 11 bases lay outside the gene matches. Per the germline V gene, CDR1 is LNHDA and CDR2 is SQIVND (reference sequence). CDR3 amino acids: CASSIPGQGASGEQYF. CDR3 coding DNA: TGTGCCAGTAGTATCCCCGGACAGGGGGCGAGTGGAGAGCAGTACTTC.

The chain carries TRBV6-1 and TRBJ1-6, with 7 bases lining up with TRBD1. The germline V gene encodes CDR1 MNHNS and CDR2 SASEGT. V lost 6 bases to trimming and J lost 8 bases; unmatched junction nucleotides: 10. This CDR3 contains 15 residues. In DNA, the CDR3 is TGTGCCAGCAGCGACAGGGCACTAGGGTATTCACCCCTCCACTTT. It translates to CASSDRALGYSPLHF.

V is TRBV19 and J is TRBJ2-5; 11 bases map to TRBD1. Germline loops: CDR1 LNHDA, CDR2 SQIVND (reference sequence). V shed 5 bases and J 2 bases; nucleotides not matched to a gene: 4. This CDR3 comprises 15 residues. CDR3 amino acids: CASSPGDRGQETQYF. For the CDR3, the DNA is TGTGCCAGTAGTCCCGGGGACAGGGGGCAAGAGACCCAGTACTTC.

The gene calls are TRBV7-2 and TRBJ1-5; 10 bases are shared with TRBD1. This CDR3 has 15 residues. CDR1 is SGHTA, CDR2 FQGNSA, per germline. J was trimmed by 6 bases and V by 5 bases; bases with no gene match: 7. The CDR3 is CASSPDRGIGQPQHF. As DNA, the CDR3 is TGTGCCAGCAGCCCGGACAGGGGGATAGGTCAGCCCCAGCATTTT.

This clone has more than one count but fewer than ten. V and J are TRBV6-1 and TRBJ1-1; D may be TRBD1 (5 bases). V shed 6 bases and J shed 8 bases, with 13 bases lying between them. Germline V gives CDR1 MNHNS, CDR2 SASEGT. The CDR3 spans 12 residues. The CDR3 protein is CASSRRDREAFF. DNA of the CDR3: TGTGCCAGCAGCCGCAGGGATAGGGAAGCTTTCTTT.

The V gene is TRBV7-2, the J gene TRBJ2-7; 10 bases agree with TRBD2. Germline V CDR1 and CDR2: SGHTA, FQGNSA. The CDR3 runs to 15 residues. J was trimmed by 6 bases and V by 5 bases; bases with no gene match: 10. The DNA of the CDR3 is TGTGCCAGCAGCCTAAACTCGGGACTAGCGCGCGAGCAGTACTTC. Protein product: CASSLNSGLAREQYF.

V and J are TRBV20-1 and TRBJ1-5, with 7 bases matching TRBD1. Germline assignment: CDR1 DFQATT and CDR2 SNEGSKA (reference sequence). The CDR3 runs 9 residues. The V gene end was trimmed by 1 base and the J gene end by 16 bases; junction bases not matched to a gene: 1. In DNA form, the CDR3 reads TGCAGTGCTAGAGGACAGGGACATTTT. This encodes CSARGQGHF.

Here the CDR3 reads CASSQVGRTGTYEQYF. The CDR3 DNA reads TGCGCCAGCAGCCAAGTTGGTCGGACAGGTACTTACGAGCAGTACTTC. This chain connects TRBV4-1 to TRBJ2-7; the match to TRBD1 covers 7 bases. The V gene's germline CDR1 is MGHRA and CDR2 YSYEKL. With 1 base clipped from V and 4 bases from J, the junction kept 10 bases outside the gene matches. This CDR3 has 16 residues.

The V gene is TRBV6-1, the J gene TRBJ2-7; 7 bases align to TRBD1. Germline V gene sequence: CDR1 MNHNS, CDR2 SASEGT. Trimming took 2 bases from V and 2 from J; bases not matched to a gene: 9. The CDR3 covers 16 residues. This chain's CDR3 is CASSESHWDSPYEQYF. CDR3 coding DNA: TGTGCCAGCAGTGAATCTCATTGGGACAGTCCCTACGAGCAGTACTTC.

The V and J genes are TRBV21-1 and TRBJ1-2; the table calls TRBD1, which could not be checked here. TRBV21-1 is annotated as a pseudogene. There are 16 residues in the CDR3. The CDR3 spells CASSKTYKTGPYGYTF. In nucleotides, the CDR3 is TGTGCCAGCAGCAAAACATATAAGACAGGCCCCTATGGCTACACCTTC.

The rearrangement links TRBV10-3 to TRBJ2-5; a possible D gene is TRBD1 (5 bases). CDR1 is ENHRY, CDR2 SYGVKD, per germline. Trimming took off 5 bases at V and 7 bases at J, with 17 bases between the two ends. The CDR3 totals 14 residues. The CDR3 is CAISQARQNGTQYF. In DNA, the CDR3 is TGTGCCATCAGTCAAGCACGACAGAACGGGACCCAGTACTTC.

The CDR3 spells CASSSLTGRSNQPQHF. For the CDR3, the DNA is TGTGCCAGCAGTTCCCTGACAGGGCGGAGCAATCAGCCCCAGCATTTT. The chain couples TRBV27 to TRBJ1-5, with 7 bases that match TRBD1. CDR1 and CDR2 (germline): MNHEY, SMNVEV (reference sequence). The V and J ends lost 4 bases and 1 base, in that order; junction bases with no gene match: 7. This CDR3 has 16 amino acids.

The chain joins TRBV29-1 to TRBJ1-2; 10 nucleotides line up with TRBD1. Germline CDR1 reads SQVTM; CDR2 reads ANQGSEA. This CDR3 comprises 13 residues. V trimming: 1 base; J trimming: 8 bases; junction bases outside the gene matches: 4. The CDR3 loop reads CSVEGDRGYGYTF. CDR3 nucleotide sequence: TGCAGCGTTGAAGGGGACAGGGGCTACGGCTACACCTTC.

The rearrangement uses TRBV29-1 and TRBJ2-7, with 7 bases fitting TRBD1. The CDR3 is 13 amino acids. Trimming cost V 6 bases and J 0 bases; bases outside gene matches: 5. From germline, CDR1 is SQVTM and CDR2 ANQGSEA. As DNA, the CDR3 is TGCAGCGTCGCTGACAGGGACTCCTACGAGCAGTACTTC. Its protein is CSVADRDSYEQYF.

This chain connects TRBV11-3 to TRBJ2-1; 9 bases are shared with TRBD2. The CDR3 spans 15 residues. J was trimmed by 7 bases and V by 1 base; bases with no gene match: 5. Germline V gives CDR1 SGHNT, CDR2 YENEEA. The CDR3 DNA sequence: TGTGCCAGCAGCTTAGCTACGGCGGGGGGGAATGAGCAGTTCTTC. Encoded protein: CASSLATAGGNEQFF.